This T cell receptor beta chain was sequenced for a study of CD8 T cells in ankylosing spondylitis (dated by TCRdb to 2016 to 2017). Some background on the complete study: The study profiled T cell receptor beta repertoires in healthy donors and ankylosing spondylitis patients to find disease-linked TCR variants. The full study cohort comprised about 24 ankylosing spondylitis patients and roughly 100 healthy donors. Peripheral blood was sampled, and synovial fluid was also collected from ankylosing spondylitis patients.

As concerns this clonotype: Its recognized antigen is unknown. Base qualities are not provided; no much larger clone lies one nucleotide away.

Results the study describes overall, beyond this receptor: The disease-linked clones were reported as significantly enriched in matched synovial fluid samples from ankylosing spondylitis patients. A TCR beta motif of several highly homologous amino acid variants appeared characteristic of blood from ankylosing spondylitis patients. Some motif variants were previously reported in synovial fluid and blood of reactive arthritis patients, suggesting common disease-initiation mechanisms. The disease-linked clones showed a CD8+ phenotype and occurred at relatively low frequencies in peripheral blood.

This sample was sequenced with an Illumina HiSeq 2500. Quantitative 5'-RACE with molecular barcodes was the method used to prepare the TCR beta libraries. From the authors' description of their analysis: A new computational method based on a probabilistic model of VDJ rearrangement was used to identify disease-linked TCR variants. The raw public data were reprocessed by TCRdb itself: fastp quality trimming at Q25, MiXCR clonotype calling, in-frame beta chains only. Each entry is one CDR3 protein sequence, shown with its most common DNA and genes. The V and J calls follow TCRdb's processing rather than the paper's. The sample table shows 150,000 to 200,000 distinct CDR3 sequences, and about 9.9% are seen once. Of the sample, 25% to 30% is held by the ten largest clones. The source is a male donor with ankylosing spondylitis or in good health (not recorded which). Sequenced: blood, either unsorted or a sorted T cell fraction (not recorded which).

The CDR3 region: CSARDTGYQETQYF. The bases are TGCAGTGCTAGAGATACAGGGTATCAAGAGACCCAGTACTTC. The V and J segments used are TRBV20-1 and TRBJ2-5; TRBD1 is possibly the D segment (6 matching bases). Including cysteine and phenylalanine, the CDR3 has 14 amino acids. Of the read, only the CDR3 DNA is kept; its 42 bases are in frame from base 1. CDR1 and CDR2, looked up from the germline V gene (reference sequence), are DFQATT and SNEGSKA. V sheds 0 bases and J sheds 2 bases, leaving 10 bases between their ends.